These 31 T cell receptor beta chains share one sample of origin, sequenced in a study of T cell responses to AZD1222 COVID-19 vaccine. Sequencing used immunoSEQ multiplex PCR; TCRdb keeps in-frame clones, though not all of them. The sample shows more than 95,000 clones, about 79% of them seen only once. The source material was peripheral blood, sampled 28 days after the second AZD1222 dose. These receptors originate from an adult who received the AZD1222 COVID-19 vaccine.

The rearrangement joins TRBV15 to TRBJ1-1; D gene uncertain. The V gene lost 0 bases and the J gene lost 0 bases, with 5 bases spanning the gap. Germline lookup yields CDR1 LNHNV and CDR2 YYDKDF (reference sequence). There are 14 residues in the CDR3. CDR3 sequence: CATSRDQLNTEAFF. The CDR3 coding sequence is TGTGCCACCAGCAGAGATCAATTGAACACTGAAGCTTTCTTT.

The chain joins TRBV4-2 to TRBJ1-3, with D perhaps TRBD1 (5 bases). With 1 base removed from V and 8 bases from J, the gap between germline ends came to 15 bases. The length of the CDR3 is 15 residues. From germline, CDR1 is LGHNA and CDR2 YNFKEQ. In nucleotides, the CDR3 is TGTGCCAGCAGCCAAGTTTCGGGCAGGGCGGACACCATATATTTT. It encodes CASSQVSGRADTIYF.

The rearrangement joins TRBV5-6 to TRBJ2-7; 8 bases align to TRBD1. Germline CDR1 SGHDT, CDR2 YYEEEE. The CDR3 runs 14 residues. V lost 4 bases, J lost 4 bases, and 7 bases stayed unmatched. The CDR3 DNA reads TGTGCCAGCAGCCGACCGGGACAGGTGTACGAGCAGTACTTC. It specifies CASSRPGQVYEQYF.

The chain uses TRBV7-2 and TRBJ1-2; 8 bases map to TRBD1. The CDR3 extends over 14 amino acids. Germline V gives CDR1 SGHTA, CDR2 FQGNSA. J gave up 7 bases and V 4 bases, and 8 bases lay outside the gene matches. This CDR3 reads CASSYDRGGGGYTF. The DNA of the CDR3 is TGTGCCAGCAGCTATGACAGGGGAGGGGGTGGCTACACCTTC.

This CDR3 is CASSPRTDSNYGYTF. CDR3 DNA sequence: TGTGCCAGCAGCCCCCGGACAGATTCTAACTATGGCTACACCTTC. The chain uses TRBV7-2 and TRBJ1-2, with TRBD1 as a possible D gene (6 bases). V was cut by 5 bases and J by 0 bases, with 13 bases left in between. The CDR3 extends over 15 amino acids. CDR1 and CDR2 from the germline V gene are SGHTA and FQGNSA.

Comments on this clone: A junction boundary mismatches the germline segment, possibly from a read error. The rearrangement uses TRBV12-3 or TRBV12-4 and TRBJ2-7; 8 positions match TRBD1. The CDR3 has 11 amino acids. CDR3 bases: TGTGCCAGCAGTATCGGACAGGGTGCCACATTC. Protein sequence: CASSIGQGATF.

This clone was picked up one time. This chain connects TRBV27 to TRBJ1-3; D may be TRBD1 (5 bases). Trimming left V 5 bases short and J 0 bases short, with 14 bases between. CDR1 is MNHEY, CDR2 SMNVEV, per germline (reference sequence). The CDR3 has 16 amino acids. CDR3 DNA sequence: TGTGCCAGCAGTCCGGTTGGGGGAGACTCTGGAAACACCATATATTTT. It is translated as CASSPVGGDSGNTIYF.

This clone was observed a few times. The chain recombines TRBV6-5 with TRBJ1-2; D possibly corresponds to TRBD1 (6 bases). The length of the CDR3 is 11 residues. Germline V gene sequence: CDR1 MNHEY, CDR2 SVGAGI. V dropped 3 bases and J dropped 10 bases, with 9 bases sitting between them. The CDR3 loop is CASSYGTNYTF. The CDR3 DNA sequence: TGTGCCAGCAGTTATGGGACAAACTACACCTTC.

This clone was detected only once. The chain links TRBV5-5 to TRBJ1-1, with D uncertain. V was shortened by 2 bases and J by 3 bases, with 11 bases between the two germline ends. The CDR3 runs to 14 residues. Germline-derived CDR1 and CDR2 are SGHKS and YYEKEE (reference sequence). In nucleotides, the CDR3 is TGTGCCAGCAGCTTAATGGGAATCGACACTGAAGCTTTCTTT. This translates into CASSLMGIDTEAFF.

This chain uses TRBV28 with TRBJ1-5, with 10 positions matching TRBD1. This CDR3 has 18 residues. Germline V gives CDR1 MDHEN, CDR2 SYDVKM. V shed 5 bases and J 1 base; nucleotides not matched to a gene: 11. CDR3 sequence (DNA): TGTGCCAGCAGTCCACGGACAGGGGGGGGTTTCAGCAATCAGCCCCAGCATTTT. Protein: CASSPRTGGGFSNQPQHF.

This clone was seen just once. The V call is TRBV28, the J call TRBJ1-3; no clear D gene. This CDR3 is built from 13 residues. Germline V gene sequence: CDR1 MDHEN, CDR2 SYDVKM. The V end was cut by 8 bases, the J end by 0 bases, with 8 bases between. The CDR3 is CASDKPSGNTIYF. The CDR3 nucleotides read TGTGCCAGCGACAAACCCTCTGGAAACACCATATATTTT.

The CDR3 DNA sequence: TGTGCCAGCAGTTACTCCCTTGGTCCAGGGGAGCAGTACTTC. Translated, it gives CASSYSLGPGEQYF. The V and J genes are TRBV6-2 or TRBV6-3 and TRBJ2-7; TRBD1 might be the D (5 bases). CDR3 length equals 14 residues. The germline V gene encodes CDR1 MNHEY and CDR2 SVGEGT. Trimming took off 0 bases at V and 7 bases at J, with 13 bases between the two ends.

The chain is built from TRBV29-1 and TRBJ2-5; either TRBD1 or TRBD2 may fit D (6 bases each). Trimming took 7 bases from V and 1 from J, leaving 7 bases between them. Germline CDR1 reads SQVTM; CDR2 reads ANQGSEA. This CDR3 spans 11 amino acids. The CDR3 DNA is TGCAGCGGGGGGGCCCAAGAGACCCAGTACTTC. Its protein product is CSGGAQETQYF. The variable domain in full, with the rest retrieved from reference TRBV29-1 and TRBJ2-5, is SAVISQKPSRDICQRGTSLTIQCQVDSQVTMMFWYRQQPGQSLTLIATANQGSEATYESGFVIDKFPISRPNLTFSTLTVSNMSPEDSSIYLCSGGAQETQYFGPGTRLLVL.

This clone was counted only a few times. The V call is TRBV7-9, the J call TRBJ2-7, with 8 nucleotides matching TRBD1. The J segment lost 3 bases and the V segment lost 5 bases, leaving 15 bases of the junction unmatched. The CDR3 runs 17 residues. Per germline, CDR1 SEHNR and CDR2 FQNEAQ (reference sequence). The CDR3 sequence is CASSPALGAGGSYEQYF. CDR3 DNA: TGTGCCAGCAGCCCGGCCCTGGGGGCAGGGGGCAGCTACGAGCAGTACTTC.

The V gene is TRBV25-1, the J gene TRBJ2-2; no reliable D call. The V end was cut by 7 bases, the J end by 6 bases, with 6 bases between. CDR1 and CDR2 (germline): MGHDK, SYGVNS. The CDR3 length is 11 residues. DNA of the CDR3: TGTGCCAGCATAGGCTCCGGGGAGCTGTTTTTT. Translated: CASIGSGELFF. Drawing the rest from reference TRBV25-1 and TRBJ2-2, the complete variable domain is EADIYQTPRYLVIGTGKKITLECSQTMGHDKMYWYQQDPGMELHLIHYSYGVNSTEKGDLSSESTVSRIRTEHFPLTLESARPSHTSQYLCASIGSGELFFGEGSRLTVL.

The chain recombines TRBV28 with TRBJ1-6; 9 bases align to TRBD1. This CDR3 has 16 residues. With 2 bases clipped from V and 7 bases from J, the junction kept 6 bases outside the gene matches. Germline V gives CDR1 MDHEN, CDR2 SYDVKM. CDR3 residues: CASSLKQGAGNSPLHF. The CDR3 nucleotides are TGTGCCAGCAGTTTAAAACAGGGGGCAGGGAATTCACCCCTCCACTTT.

This chain connects TRBV2 to TRBJ2-2; 8 positions match TRBD1. The V gene's germline CDR1 is SNHLY and CDR2 FYNNEI. J gave up 2 bases and V 5 bases, and 7 bases lay outside the gene matches. This CDR3 has 16 residues. The CDR3 region has the DNA TGTGCCAGCAGTTTAGGACAGGGCCTTAACACCGGGGAGCTGTTTTTT. Its translation: CASSLGQGLNTGELFF. The complete variable domain, with remaining parts taken from reference TRBV2 and TRBJ2-2, reads EPEVTQTPSHQVTQMGQEVILRCVPISNHLYFYWYRQILGQKVEFLVSFYNNEISEKSEIFDDQFSVERPDGSNFTLKIRSTKLEDSAMYFCASSLGQGLNTGELFFGEGSRLTVL.

This clone was picked up one time. This chain connects TRBV19 to TRBJ1-5; D is undetermined. The germline V gene has CDR1 LNHDA and CDR2 SQIVND (reference sequence). CDR3 size: 13 residues. Trimming left V 0 bases short and J 7 bases short, with 7 bases between. Here the CDR3 DNA reads TGTGCCAGTAGTATAGAGGCAGGCCAGCCCCAGCATTTT. This sequence encodes CASSIEAGQPQHF.

This clone has just one count. The chain uses TRBV29-1 and TRBJ2-7; 7 bases agree with TRBD1. This CDR3 is 13 amino acids long. Germline V lookup: CDR1 SQVTM, CDR2 ANQGSEA. V gave up 4 bases and J gave up 3 bases; unmatched junction bases: 6. CDR3 protein: CSVVKTGNYEQYF. Here the CDR3 DNA reads TGCAGCGTTGTAAAGACAGGGAACTACGAGCAGTACTTC.

The chain employs TRBV25-1 and TRBJ2-3, with 7 bases identical to TRBD2. Germline V gene lookup returns CDR1 MGHDK and CDR2 SYGVNS. J was trimmed by 2 bases and V by 2 bases; bases with no gene match: 10. This CDR3 is 17 amino acids long. The CDR3: CASSEVLRGSYTDTQYF. The DNA for the CDR3 is TGTGCCAGCAGTGAAGTCTTGCGGGGGTCCTACACAGATACGCAGTATTTT.

This clone was recorded once. The chain is built from TRBV6-5 and TRBJ1-6; maybe TRBD1 (5 bases). The germline V gene has CDR1 MNHEY and CDR2 SVGAGI. This CDR3 has 12 amino acids. The chain's CDR3 is CGSGRDNSPLHF. CDR3 sequence (DNA): TGTGGATCTGGCAGGGATAATTCACCCCTCCACTTT.

The chain uses TRBV5-4 and TRBJ2-2, with a tentative D call TRBD2 (6 bases). The CDR3 sequence is 14 residues long. Trimming shortened V by 7 bases and J by 2 bases, and 12 bases separated the two germline ends. Germline lookup yields CDR1 SGHNT and CDR2 YYREEE (reference sequence). The CDR3 sequence: CASRRDFNTGELFF. As DNA, the CDR3 is TGTGCCAGCCGCCGGGACTTTAACACCGGGGAGCTGTTTTTT.

This clone turned up a few times. CDR3 sequence (DNA): TGTGCCAGTATCGGGACGGCCACCTATAATTCACCCCTCCACTTT. The encoded protein is CASIGTATYNSPLHF. V is TRBV28 and J is TRBJ1-6; D is possibly TRBD1 (5 bases). The CDR3 is made up of 15 amino acids. Germline loops: CDR1 MDHEN, CDR2 SYDVKM. V shed 9 bases and J shed 2 bases, with 14 bases lying between them.

The rearrangement joins TRBV19 to TRBJ2-7; D may be TRBD1 (6 bases). The CDR3 sequence is 15 residues long. Germline CDR1 reads LNHDA; CDR2 reads SQIVND (reference sequence). V dropped 4 bases and J dropped 3 bases, with 16 bases sitting between them. In nucleotides, the CDR3 is TGTGCCAGTAGTAAGGCAGGGGATTACCGCTACGAGCAGTACTTC. Translating gives CASSKAGDYRYEQYF.

The chain joins TRBV10-3 to TRBJ1-5; no definite D call. CDR3 size: 14 residues. With 3 bases removed from V and 0 bases from J, the gap between germline ends came to 6 bases. Germline V gene sequence: CDR1 ENHRY, CDR2 SYGVKD. CDR3 sequence (DNA): TGTGCCATCAGTGATTCAGCTAGCAATCAGCCCCAGCATTTT. Residues: CAISDSASNQPQHF.

This clone has only a few counts. This chain joins TRBV15 and TRBJ1-3; tentative D call: TRBD1 (5 bases). Between the trimmed V and J ends, which lost 6 bases and 0 bases, there was a span of 12 bases. The germline V gene encodes CDR1 LNHNV and CDR2 YYDKDF (reference sequence). This CDR3 spans 15 amino acids. The CDR3 sequence: CATRTGTNSGNTIYF. DNA for the CDR3: TGTGCCACCAGAACCGGGACCAACTCTGGAAACACCATATATTTT.

The genes are TRBV11-2 and TRBJ1-1; no clear D gene. The CDR3 is 12 amino acids. Trimming shortened V by 3 bases and J by 9 bases, and 11 bases separated the two germline ends. CDR1 is SGHAT and CDR2 is FQNNGV in the germline V gene. Here the CDR3 DNA reads TGTGCCAGCAGCTTTAGCCTTACACAAGCTTTCTTT. Translating it yields CASSFSLTQAFF.

This rearrangement joins TRBV20-1 to TRBJ2-3; tentative D call: TRBD1 (5 bases). Trimming took off 3 bases at V and 4 bases at J, with 14 bases between the two ends. The germline V gene has CDR1 DFQATT and CDR2 SNEGSKA (reference sequence). The CDR3 length is 14 residues. The CDR3 DNA reads TGCAGTGCTAGTGGCAGCTGGGGCCCAGATACGCAGTATTTT. Protein sequence: CSASGSWGPDTQYF.

The chain recombines TRBV7-2 with TRBJ1-1; TRBD1 aligns across 8 bases. The CDR3 runs to 14 residues. Germline loops: CDR1 SGHTA, CDR2 FQGNSA. The J segment lost 3 bases and the V segment lost 6 bases, leaving 6 bases of the junction unmatched. In DNA, the CDR3 is TGTGCCAGCAGGCCAGGGGGCGGGTACACTGAAGCTTTCTTT. It specifies CASRPGGGYTEAFF.

The V and J genes are TRBV6-5 and TRBJ1-1; D gene unclear. The CDR3 extends over 11 amino acids. Germline V CDR1 and CDR2: MNHEY, SVGAGI. V was trimmed by 9 bases and J by 1 base, leaving 6 bases between them. The CDR3 nucleotides read TGTGCCAGTGGAAGGAACACTGAAGCTTTCTTT. Protein sequence: CASGRNTEAFF.

This chain uses TRBV27 with TRBJ2-7, with TRBD1 matching 9 bases. The CDR3 extends over 14 amino acids. J lost 4 bases, V lost 4 bases, and 5 bases had no gene match. In germline, CDR1 is MNHEY, CDR2 SMNVEV (reference sequence). CDR3 sequence reads: CASSSTGGAYEQYF. CDR3 nucleotide sequence: TGTGCCAGCAGTTCCACAGGGGGCGCGTACGAGCAGTACTTC.